Below, 27 T cell receptor beta chains from the same sample are listed, as sequenced in a study of OX40 agonist ivuxolimab in advanced cancers. TCRdb keeps only in-frame clones here, not all; method: immunoSEQ multiplex PCR. The table records some 68,000 clones, roughly 86% of them present only once. The sample in question was CD4+ or CD8+ T cells sorted from blood, obtained in a trial of the OX40 agonist ivuxolimab. These receptors were taken from an adult with an advanced solid tumor such as melanoma, head and neck, liver or kidney cancer.

The chain joins TRBV5-1 to TRBJ2-1, with 8 nucleotides matching TRBD1. Germline V gene lookup returns CDR1 SGHRS and CDR2 YFSETQ. Losses at the gene ends were 4 bases for V and 4 bases for J; bases not matched to a gene: 7. The CDR3 spans 15 residues. In DNA, the CDR3 is TGCGCCAGCAGCCCGAGACAGGGGCCTTACAATGAGCAGTTCTTC. It yields the protein CASSPRQGPYNEQFF.

The J gene is TRBJ2-3, the V gene TRBV6-6; tentatively, D is TRBD2 (6 bases). Germline CDR1 and CDR2: MNHNY and SVGAGI (reference sequence). V was trimmed by 6 bases and J by 5 bases, leaving 12 bases between them. The CDR3 is made up of 13 amino acids. The chain's CDR3 is CASRRSGEDTQYF. In nucleotides, the CDR3 is TGTGCCAGCAGGCGATCGGGAGAAGATACGCAGTATTTT.

This clone was seen only once. The V gene is TRBV4-3, the J gene TRBJ2-7; D is unresolved. V was clipped by 0 bases and J by 6 bases, with 9 bases between them. This CDR3 comprises 13 residues. Looked up from germline, CDR1 is LGHNA and CDR2 is YSLEER. As DNA, the CDR3 is TGCGCCAGCAGCCAAGATTTAACCTTCGAGCAGTACTTC. Its protein is CASSQDLTFEQYF.

The V and J genes are TRBV7-2 and TRBJ2-1; 12 bases match TRBD2. Germline V gene sequence: CDR1 SGHTA, CDR2 FQGNSA. The CDR3 is 18 residues long. With V trimmed by 5 bases and J by 2 bases, 10 bases remained unmatched. The CDR3 here is CASSPRFSSGRAYNEQFF. The CDR3 DNA is TGTGCCAGCAGCCCCCGTTTTTCTAGCGGGAGGGCCTACAATGAGCAGTTCTTC.

The V call is TRBV5-1, the J call TRBJ1-1, with D possibly TRBD1 on 5 matching bases. This CDR3 spans 14 amino acids. Deletions cut 3 bases from V and 0 bases from J, with 9 bases between. The V gene's germline CDR1 is SGHRS and CDR2 YFSETQ. CDR3 in amino acids: CASSYGGMNTEAFF. The CDR3 region has the DNA TGCGCCAGCAGCTACGGGGGGATGAACACTGAAGCTTTCTTT.

This chain joins TRBV18 and TRBJ2-3; possible D gene TRBD1, 6 bases. Germline CDR1 reads KGHSH; CDR2 reads LQKENI. The CDR3 is 14 residues long. V was cut by 5 bases and J by 1 base, with 10 bases left in between. The CDR3 region is CASSSQGRTDTQYF. The DNA for the CDR3 is TGTGCCAGCTCATCGCAGGGGCGCACAGATACGCAGTATTTT.

The rearrangement links TRBV28 to TRBJ1-1; 8 bases align to TRBD1. Per germline, CDR1 MDHEN and CDR2 SYDVKM. V was clipped by 6 bases and J by 2 bases; unmatched bases: 8. This CDR3 comprises 15 residues. This CDR3 is CASSPGTGHNTEAFF. The CDR3 region has the DNA TGTGCCAGCAGCCCCGGGACAGGCCATAACACTGAAGCTTTCTTT. Complete variable domain (other parts from reference TRBV28 and TRBJ1-1): DVKVTQSSRYLVKRTGEKVFLECVQDMDHENMFWYRQDPGLGLRLIYFSYDVKMKEKGDIPEGYSVSREKKERFSLILESASTNQTSMYLCASSPGTGHNTEAFFGQGTRLTVV.

This clone was observed a few times. J is TRBJ1-1 and V is TRBV7-9, with D possibly TRBD1 on 5 matching bases. Trimming pared 5 bases from V and 6 bases from J, leaving 19 bases between. This CDR3 has 15 residues. Germline V lookup: CDR1 SEHNR, CDR2 FQNEAQ (reference sequence). The CDR3 is CASSQTREYPSEAFF. The CDR3 bases are TGTGCCAGCAGCCAAACCAGGGAGTATCCTTCTGAAGCTTTCTTT.

The chain couples TRBV7-2 to TRBJ1-5, with 7 bases identical to TRBD1. V gave up 0 bases and J gave up 2 bases; unmatched junction bases: 7. The germline gives CDR1 SGHTA, CDR2 FQGNSA. CDR3 length: 17 amino acids. CDR3 in amino acids: CASSLADQGGGNQPQHF. CDR3 bases: TGTGCCAGCAGCTTAGCGGACCAGGGGGGAGGCAATCAGCCCCAGCATTTT.

The rearrangement joins TRBV14 to TRBJ2-3, with D maybe TRBD1 (5 bases). V lost 3 bases and J 7 bases, leaving 8 bases between the germline ends. Looked up from germline, CDR1 is SGHDN and CDR2 is FVKESK. The CDR3 consists of 12 residues. The CDR3 coding sequence is TGTGCCAGCAGCCAGGGGCACTATACGCAGTATTTT. Translation: CASSQGHYTQYF. Filled out from reference TRBV14 and TRBJ2-3, the complete variable domain reads EAGVTQFPSHSVIEKGQTVTLRCDPISGHDNLYWYRRVMGKEIKFLLHFVKESKQDESGMPNNRFLAERTGGTYSTLKVQPAELEDSGVYFCASSQGHYTQYFGPGTRLTVL.

The chain uses TRBV19 and TRBJ1-2; D may be TRBD1 (6 bases). V was pared by 7 bases and J by 3 bases, with 12 bases between. This CDR3 is 13 amino acids long. Germline V gives CDR1 LNHDA, CDR2 SQIVND (reference sequence). In DNA, the CDR3 is TGTGCCAGTACCAAACAGGGACACTATGGCTACACCTTC. It yields the protein CASTKQGHYGYTF. The full variable domain, in which reference TRBV19 and TRBJ1-2 provide the parts outside the CDR3, is DGGITQSPKYLFRKEGQNVTLSCEQNLNHDAMYWYRQDPGQGLRLIYYSQIVNDFQKGDIAEGYSVSREKKESFPLTVTSAQKNPTAFYLCASTKQGHYGYTFGSGTRLTVV.

The genes are TRBV2 and TRBJ2-2; 10 bases map to TRBD1. Germline-derived CDR1 and CDR2 are SNHLY and FYNNEI. The V segment lost 5 bases and the J segment 6 bases; nucleotides outside the gene matches: 6. The CDR3 extends over 15 amino acids. The CDR3 region has the DNA TGTGCCAGCAGTTCACCTGGGACAGGGGCCGGGGAGCTGTTTTTT. As protein: CASSSPGTGAGELFF.

Here the CDR3 DNA reads TGTGCCAGCAGTAGAGGACAGGCTAACTATGGCTACACCTTC. This codes for CASSRGQANYGYTF. V gene TRBV2 combines with J gene TRBJ1-2, with 7 nucleotides matching TRBD1. Germline-derived CDR1 and CDR2 are SNHLY and FYNNEI. With 5 bases clipped from V and 0 bases from J, the junction kept 3 bases outside the gene matches. This CDR3 is 14 amino acids long.

The J gene is TRBJ1-6, the V gene TRBV7-3; D not certain. This CDR3 region has 13 residues. V was pared by 6 bases and J by 7 bases, with 10 bases between. Looked up from germline, CDR1 is SGHTA and CDR2 is FQGTGA. The DNA for the CDR3 is TGTGCCAGCAGTCTAGGGAAAAATTCACCCCTCCACTTT. Amino acid sequence: CASSLGKNSPLHF.

The CDR3 is CATSTGTGNTGELFF. CDR3 nucleotide sequence: TGTGCCACCTCAACCGGGACAGGGAACACCGGGGAGCTGTTTTTT. This rearrangement joins TRBV10-3 to TRBJ2-2; 8 nucleotides match TRBD1. The CDR3 has 15 residues. The J segment lost 1 base and the V segment lost 10 bases, leaving 8 bases of the junction unmatched. The germline V gene encodes CDR1 ENHRY and CDR2 SYGVKD.

The chain links TRBV5-6 to TRBJ2-6; D unclear. With 4 bases removed from V and 1 base from J, the gap between germline ends came to 12 bases. The CDR3 has 16 residues. The germline CDR1 and CDR2 sequences are SGHDT and YYEEEE. CDR3 in amino acids: CASSLVRRSGANVLTF. The CDR3 nucleotides are TGTGCCAGCAGCCTCGTTCGTAGGTCTGGGGCCAACGTCCTGACTTTC. The variable domain in full, with the rest retrieved from reference TRBV5-6 and TRBJ2-6, is DAGVTQSPTHLIKTRGQQVTLRCSPKSGHDTVSWYQQALGQGPQFIFQYYEEEERQRGNFPDRFSGHQFPNYSSELNVNALLLGDSALYLCASSLVRRSGANVLTFGAGSRLTVL.

The J gene is TRBJ2-7, the V gene TRBV7-9; D not resolved. In germline, CDR1 is SEHNR, CDR2 FQNEAQ (reference sequence). The V end lost 3 bases, the J end lost 13 bases, and 19 bases lay between the germline ends. CDR3 length: 13 residues. CDR3 coding DNA: TGTGCCAGCAGCTTGACTTCCGGGTTTTTAGAATACTTC. This gives the protein CASSLTSGFLEYF.

The chain has TRBV5-1 and TRBJ2-7; TRBD2 matches at 11 bases. This CDR3 has 15 residues. V was clipped by 3 bases and J by 1 base; unmatched bases: 3. Germline V gene sequence: CDR1 SGHRS, CDR2 YFSETQ. The CDR3 is CASSWGLAVSYEQYF. CDR3 sequence (DNA): TGCGCCAGCAGCTGGGGACTAGCGGTTTCCTACGAGCAGTACTTC.

In the case of this clone: A junction boundary mismatches the germline segment, possibly from a read error. This rearrangement joins TRBV5-1 to TRBJ2-7; TRBD1 aligns across 9 bases. The germline V gene has CDR1 SGHRS and CDR2 YFSETQ. The CDR3 has 17 residues. Here the CDR3 reads CTSSLAPPGQGPGEQYF. The CDR3 DNA follows: TGCACCAGCAGCTTGGCACCCCCGGGACAGGGCCCGGGGGAGCAGTACTTC.

This chain joins TRBV28 and TRBJ1-2, with D possibly TRBD1 on 5 matching bases. V was pared by 7 bases and J by 4 bases, with 10 bases between. Germline CDR1 MDHEN, CDR2 SYDVKM. The CDR3 spans 12 residues. CDR3 protein: CASNEDIYGYTF. The CDR3 coding sequence is TGTGCCAGCAACGAGGACATCTATGGCTACACCTTC.

The rearrangement joins TRBV7-2 to TRBJ1-3; the match to TRBD1 covers 7 bases. Germline trimming cut 5 bases from V and 7 bases from J; bases unmatched to any gene: 8. Germline V gives CDR1 SGHTA, CDR2 FQGNSA. The CDR3 loop spans 14 amino acids. The CDR3 DNA reads as TGTGCCAGCAGCCCGACAGGGAGGATGAACACCATATATTTT. It encodes CASSPTGRMNTIYF.

This chain uses TRBV6-5 with TRBJ1-1; 7 nucleotides line up with TRBD1. V trimming: 2 bases; J trimming: 3 bases; junction bases outside the gene matches: 9. Germline CDR1 MNHEY, CDR2 SVGAGI. The CDR3 covers 16 residues. Written as DNA, the CDR3 is TGTGCCAGCAGTTACAGCGGGACAGAGGGTGACACTGAAGCTTTCTTT. Translation gives CASSYSGTEGDTEAFF.

This chain joins TRBV5-1 and TRBJ2-5, with TRBD1 identical over 8 bases. CDR1 SGHRS and CDR2 YFSETQ come from the germline V gene. The CDR3 runs 15 residues. The J segment lost 5 bases and the V segment lost 0 bases, leaving 6 bases of the junction unmatched. The CDR3 nucleotides are TGCGCCAGCAGCTTGGTGGCAGGGGGCAGTGAGACCCAGTACTTC. It yields the protein CASSLVAGGSETQYF.

The chain couples TRBV29-1 to TRBJ1-2; 8 bases align to TRBD1. The CDR3 loop spans 17 amino acids. Per the germline V gene, CDR1 is SQVTM and CDR2 is ANQGSEA. The V segment lost 2 bases and the J segment 4 bases; nucleotides outside the gene matches: 15. CDR3 DNA: TGCAGCGTTGAAAACCCAGGGGGCGTCGTCCCTTCCTATGGCTACACCTTC. It specifies CSVENPGGVVPSYGYTF.

The rearrangement uses TRBV19 and TRBJ2-1; 8 bases line up with TRBD2. Trimming at V came to 6 bases and at J to 8 bases, leaving 15 bases not matched to a gene. The CDR3 spans 16 residues. The germline V gene encodes CDR1 LNHDA and CDR2 SQIVND (reference sequence). The CDR3 region is CASRPQALSGSYEQFF. CDR3 in DNA: TGTGCCAGTAGGCCCCAAGCGTTAAGCGGGAGTTATGAGCAGTTCTTC.

The V call is TRBV7-8, the J call TRBJ1-3; 9 positions match TRBD1. The germline gives CDR1 SGHVS, CDR2 FQNEAQ. This CDR3 region has 14 residues. V gave up 5 bases and J gave up 4 bases; unmatched junction bases: 3. As DNA, the CDR3 is TGTGCCAGCAGCCAGGGACAGGGAGGAAACACCATATATTTT. Protein: CASSQGQGGNTIYF.

This chain joins TRBV5-6 and TRBJ2-1, with 9 bases aligning to TRBD2. Per germline, CDR1 SGHDT and CDR2 YYEEEE. This CDR3 is 19 amino acids long. V gave up 0 bases and J gave up 0 bases; unmatched junction bases: 10. This chain's CDR3 is CASSLVREGLGPSYNEQFF. In nucleotides, the CDR3 is TGTGCCAGCAGCTTGGTGCGGGAGGGCCTGGGCCCCTCCTACAATGAGCAGTTCTTC.